This TCR beta chain was sequenced in a study of tumor and adjacent non-tumor tissue in lung cancer. Study-level points and caveats: Normal lung showed higher cumulative top 100 clone frequency than tumor. Compared with tumor, normal lung showed significantly lower TCR diversity.

As to this clonotype: Its antigen is as yet unknown. The CDR3 does not close with the conserved phenylalanine or tryptophan, likely indicating a read error.

Three rounds of nested PCR, following a modified ARM-PCR protocol, produced the TCRbeta library. One entry per CDR3 protein, called by TCRdb with MiXCR from the multiplex PCR reads. The sample consists of some 100,000 distinct CDR3 sequences, about 60% of them appearing once. The CDR3 runs to 13 residues. V lost 5 bases and J lost 2; bases outside the gene matches: 4. From germline, CDR1 is DFQATT and CDR2 SNEGSKA (reference sequence). This sample's RNA came from whole unsorted tissue. More than 3 cm separated this lung sample from the edge of the tumor. This rearrangement joins TRBV20-1 to TRBJ2-5, with 8 bases identical to TRBD2. The receptor was derived from a man aged 25 to 45 with non-small cell lung cancer. Sequencing used distant non-tumor lung tissue. This CDR3 reads CSAEVAGQETQYY. CDR3 nucleotides: TGCAGTGCTGAAGTAGCGGGGCAAGAGACCCAGTACTAC.